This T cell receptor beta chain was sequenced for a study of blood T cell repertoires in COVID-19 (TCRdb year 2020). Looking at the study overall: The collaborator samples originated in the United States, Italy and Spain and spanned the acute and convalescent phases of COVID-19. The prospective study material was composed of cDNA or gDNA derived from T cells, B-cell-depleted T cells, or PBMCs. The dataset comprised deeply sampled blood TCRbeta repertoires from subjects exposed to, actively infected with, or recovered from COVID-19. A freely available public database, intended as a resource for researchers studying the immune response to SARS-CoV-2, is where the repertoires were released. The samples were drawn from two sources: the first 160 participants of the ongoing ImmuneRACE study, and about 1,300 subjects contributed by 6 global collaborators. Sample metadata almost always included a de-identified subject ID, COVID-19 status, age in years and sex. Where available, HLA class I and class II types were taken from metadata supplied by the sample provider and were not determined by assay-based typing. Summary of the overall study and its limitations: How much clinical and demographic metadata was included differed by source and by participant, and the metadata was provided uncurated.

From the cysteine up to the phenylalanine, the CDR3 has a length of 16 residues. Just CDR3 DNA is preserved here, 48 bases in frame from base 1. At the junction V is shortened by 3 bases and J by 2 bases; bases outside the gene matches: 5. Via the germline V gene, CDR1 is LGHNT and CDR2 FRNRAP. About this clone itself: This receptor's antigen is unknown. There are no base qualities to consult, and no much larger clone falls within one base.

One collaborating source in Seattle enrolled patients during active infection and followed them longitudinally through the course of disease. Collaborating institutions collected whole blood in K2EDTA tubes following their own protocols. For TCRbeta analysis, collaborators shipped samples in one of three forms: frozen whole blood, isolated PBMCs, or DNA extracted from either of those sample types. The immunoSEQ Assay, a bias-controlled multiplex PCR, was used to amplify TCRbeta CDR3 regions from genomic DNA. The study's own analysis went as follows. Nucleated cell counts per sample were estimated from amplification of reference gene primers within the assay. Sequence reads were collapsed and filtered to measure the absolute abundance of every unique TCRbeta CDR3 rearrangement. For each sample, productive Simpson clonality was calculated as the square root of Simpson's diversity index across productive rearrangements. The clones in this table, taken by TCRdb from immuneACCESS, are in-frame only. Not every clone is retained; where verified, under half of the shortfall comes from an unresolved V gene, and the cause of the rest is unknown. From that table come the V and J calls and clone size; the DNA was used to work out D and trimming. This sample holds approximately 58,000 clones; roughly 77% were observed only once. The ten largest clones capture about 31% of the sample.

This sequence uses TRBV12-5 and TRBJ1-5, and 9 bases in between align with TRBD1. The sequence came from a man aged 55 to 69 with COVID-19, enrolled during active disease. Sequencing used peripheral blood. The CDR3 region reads CASGFETGGGNQPQHF. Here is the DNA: TGTGCTAGTGGTTTCGAGACAGGGGGAGGCAATCAGCCCCAGCATTTT.